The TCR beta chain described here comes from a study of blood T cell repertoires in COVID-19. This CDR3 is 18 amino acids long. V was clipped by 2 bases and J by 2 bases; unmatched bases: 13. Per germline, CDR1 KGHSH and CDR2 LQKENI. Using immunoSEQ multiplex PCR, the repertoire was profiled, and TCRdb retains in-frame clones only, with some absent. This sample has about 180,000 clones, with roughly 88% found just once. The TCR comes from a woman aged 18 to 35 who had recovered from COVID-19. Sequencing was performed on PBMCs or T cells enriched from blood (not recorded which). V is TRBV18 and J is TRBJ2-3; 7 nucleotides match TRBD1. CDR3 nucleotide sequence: TGTGCCAGCTCACCATTGGTGTCTGGGACAGAGAACACAGATACGCAGTATTTT. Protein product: CASSPLVSGTENTDTQYF. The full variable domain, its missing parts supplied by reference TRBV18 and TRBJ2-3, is NAGVMQNPRHLVRRRGQEARLRCSPMKGHSHVYWYRQLPEEGLKFMVYLQKENIIDESGMPKERFSAEFPKEGPSILRIQQVVRGDSAAYFCASSPLVSGTENTDTQYFGPGTRLTVL.